A selection of T cell receptor beta chains follows, all from one sample in a study of PD-1 blockade in classical Hodgkin lymphoma. TCRdb keeps only in-frame clones here, not all; method: immunoSEQ multiplex PCR. The sample comprises more than 95,000 clones, roughly nine tenths of which are singletons, and around 19% rests with the top ten. The sequencing used peripheral blood mononuclear cells (PBMCs), collected before the fourth cycle of nivolumab. Every receptor here comes from a human donor with classical Hodgkin lymphoma. CDR3s include the opening cysteine and the closing phenylalanine or tryptophan. The order of the fields is D gene, clone size, J gene, V gene, CDR3 DNA, CDR3 protein. A D gene is named only where the DNA matches it firmly. Clone size, where shown, is once, few, many, or a class for clones that have expanded.

>TRBD1|.|TRBJ1-2|TRBV4-1
TGCGCCAGCTCTCAGGGGGCGTTGGATGGCTACACCTTC
CASSQGALDGYTF
>TRBD2|.|TRBJ2-3|TRBV5-1
TGCGCCAGCAGCTTGGGCGGGAGCCCAGATACGCAGTATTTT
CASSLGGSPDTQYF
>.|.|TRBJ2-5|TRBV14
TGTGCCAGCAGCCAAGGGGGACACCTCCAAGAGACCCAGTACTTC
CASSQGGHLQETQYF
>TRBD1|.|TRBJ2-3|TRBV5-1
TGCGCCAGCAGCTCGTCCGTCACAGGGGCAGATACGCAGTATTTT
CASSSSVTGADTQYF
>.|.|TRBJ2-3|TRBV14
TGTGCCAGCAGCCCAGTCGGATCGATTCGCACAGATACGCAGTATTTT
CASSPVGSIRTDTQYF
>.|few|TRBJ1-1|TRBV4-1
TGCGCCAGCAGCCAGCTGGGGGCGAGGAACACTGAAGCTTTCTTT
CASSQLGARNTEAFF
>.|once|TRBJ2-5|TRBV28
TGTGCCAGCCGCCTTATGGGGATTCGTAAAGAGACCCAGTACTTC
CASRLMGIRKETQYF
>.|.|TRBJ2-7|TRBV2
TGTGCCAGCAGTGACCAGGGATGGGAGCAGTACTTC
CASSDQGWEQYF
>.|.|TRBJ2-3|TRBV6-6
TGTGCCAGCAGTCTCCAGTTGTATACGCAGTATTTT
CASSLQLYTQYF
>TRBD2|.|TRBJ2-7|TRBV19
TGTGCCAGTAGTATCAATCCCGGGACTAGCTCCCGGGAGCAGTACTTC
CASSINPGTSSREQYF
>.|.|TRBJ1-4|TRBV11-2
TGTGCCAGCAGCTTCCAAGCAACTAATGAAAAACTGTTTTTT
CASSFQATNEKLFF
>.|.|TRBJ2-6|TRBV19
TGTGCCAGTAGTATCCCCGGCGCTGGGGCCAACGTCCTGACTTTC
CASSIPGAGANVLTF
>.|once|TRBJ1-1|TRBV7-2
TGTGCCAGCAGCTTAGCGACAGTTGAAGCTTTCTTT
CASSLATVEAFF
>.|.|TRBJ1-1|TRBV2
TGTGCCAGCGGTACGGGCAGAAACACTGAAGCTTTCTTT
CASGTGRNTEAFF
>TRBD1|.|TRBJ1-1|TRBV7-9
TGTGCCAGTGTCAACAGGGGTAGAACTGAAGCTTTCTTT
CASVNRGRTEAFF
>.|.|TRBJ2-7|TRBV7-2
TGTGCCAGCAGCTTAGCGATTGGCAGCTCCTACGAGCAGTACTTC
CASSLAIGSSYEQYF
>.|.|TRBJ1-5|TRBV18
TGTGCCAGCTCACCAGCGGATAGCAATCAGCCCCAGCATTTT
CASSPADSNQPQHF
>.|once|TRBJ2-3|TRBV19
TGTGCCAGTAGTTCCCGGTCGGGTGATACGCAGTATTTT
CASSSRSGDTQYF
>.|.|TRBJ2-7|TRBV2
TGTGCCAGCAGTGATTACGCCTCGCTCGACTTC
CASSDYASLDF
>TRBD1|.|TRBJ2-7|TRBV28
TGTGCCAGCAGTTTATGGACAGGGGTGGTTTACGAGCAGTACTTC
CASSLWTGVVYEQYF
>.|.|TRBJ2-7|TRBV28
TGTGCCAGCAGTTTGGTTGGGAGCTCCTACGAGCAGTACTTC
CASSLVGSSYEQYF
>.|.|TRBJ1-2|TRBV6-5
TGTGCCAGCAGTGCGCACCAGGAGAGATATGGCTACACCTTC
CASSAHQERYGYTF
>.|.|TRBJ2-7|TRBV6-1
TGTGCCGGGAGCGGAGACAGCTCCTACGAGCAGTACTTC
CAGSGDSSYEQYF
>.|.|TRBJ1-2|TRBV6-5
TGTGCCAGCAGTACGCAGGTAGCTAACTATGGCTACACCTTC
CASSTQVANYGYTF
>.|.|TRBJ2-5|TRBV30
TGTGCCTGGGGACAGGGAGGGTTTGTTGGAGAGACCCAGTACTTC
CAWGQGGFVGETQYF
>TRBD1|.|TRBJ1-1|TRBV9
TGTGCCAGCAGAGCACTATTAGAAAGACAGGGACCCAACACTGAAGCTTTCTTT
CASRALLERQGPNTEAFF
>.|.|TRBJ1-1|TRBV6-1
TGTGCCAGCAGAACATGGAACACTGAAGCTTTCTTT
CASRTWNTEAFF
>.|.|TRBJ2-7|TRBV30
TGTGCCTGGAGACCTCACCAGCTTCGGTACGAGCAGTACTTC
CAWRPHQLRYEQYF
>TRBD2|.|TRBJ2-4|TRBV11-2
TGTGCCAGCAGCTTAGTAGGGCGGGAGCAAGATCGAGCCAAAAACATTCAGTACTTC
CASSLVGREQDRAKNIQYF
>.|.|TRBJ1-2|TRBV5-6
TGTGCCAGCAGCCCCGGACAGAGTAACTATGGCTACACCTTC
CASSPGQSNYGYTF
>TRBD1|.|TRBJ1-2|TRBV5-6
TGTGCCAGCAGCTGGAATCTGGGACAGGGGGCGGAGGGCTACACCTTC
CASSWNLGQGAEGYTF
>TRBD1|.|TRBJ2-1|TRBV4-2
TGTGCCAGCAGCCAAGATTTGGGACAGGGTCGGTATGAGCAGTTCTTC
CASSQDLGQGRYEQFF
>TRBD1|.|TRBJ1-1|TRBV25-1
TGTGCCAGCAGTGAAAATACAGGGGTTGGGGTGACTGAAGCTTTCTTT
CASSENTGVGVTEAFF
>.|.|TRBJ1-1|TRBV29-1
TGCAGCGTTGGAGGGGAGACTGAAGCTTTCTTT
CSVGGETEAFF
>TRBD1|.|TRBJ1-2|TRBV6-6
TGTGCCAGCAGTTCCTCCCTGAGACAGGGATTTTATGGCTACACCTTC
CASSSSLRQGFYGYTF
>.|.|TRBJ2-7|TRBV10-1
TGCGCCAGCAGTGACCCGGGGAAAGGGTCGGGAGAGCAGTACTTC
CASSDPGKGSGEQYF
>.|.|TRBJ1-5|TRBV19
TGTGCCAGTAGTAGCCGGGAGCGGAGGCTTTATAGCAATCAGCCCCAGCATTTT
CASSSRERRLYSNQPQHF
>.|.|TRBJ2-5|TRBV18
TGTGCCAGCTCACCACCCCACGTCGAGACCCAGTACTTC
CASSPPHVETQYF
>.|once|TRBJ2-7|TRBV28
TGTGCCAGCAGTGTCTCCTACGAGCAGTACTTC
CASSVSYEQYF
>.|.|TRBJ2-4|TRBV5-1
TGCGCCAGCAGCCCCCCAGGGGAGGACATTCAGTACTTC
CASSPPGEDIQYF